This T cell receptor beta chain originates from a study of Graves' ophthalmopathy and Graves' hyperthyroidism (dated by TCRdb to 2016 to 2018). With respect to the entire study: Peripheral blood was collected at initial diagnosis, prior to any treatment. Following sampling, methimazole starting at 30 mg daily was administered to hyperthyroidism patients, and high-dose intravenous methylprednisolone was administered to ophthalmopathy patients. In over 5 hyperthyroidism patients, the T-cell repertoire of thyroid tissue was compared with the T-cell repertoire of blood. TCR beta repertoire signatures were used to distinguish Graves' ophthalmopathy from Graves' hyperthyroidism and to predict progression to ophthalmopathy. For independent validation, a separate cohort was made up of 18 to 20 hyperthyroidism patients plus 17 patients who later progressed from hyperthyroidism to ophthalmopathy. In total, 135 blood samples were TCR-sequenced: fewer than 50 ophthalmopathy, under 80 hyperthyroidism and about 17 hyperthyroidism-to-ophthalmopathy patients. To explore V-J signatures distinguishing ophthalmopathy from hyperthyroidism, a discovery set of around 97 patients (about 41 ophthalmopathy, over 55 stable hyperthyroidism) was enrolled.

Hyperthyroidism was defined as stable when no progression to ophthalmopathy occurred within 18 months of follow-up. Hyperthyroidism patients were newly diagnosed, with disease duration under 2 months, and aged 18 to 65 years. Patients with other autoimmune diseases, uncontrolled infections, pregnancy or lactation were excluded. Clinical symptoms, serum thyroxine, TRAb, thyroid ultrasound and orbital computed tomography formed the basis of the diagnosis. PBMCs were isolated from about 9.2 ml of fresh peripheral blood by Ficoll-Paque density gradient centrifugation. Total RNA was extracted with Trizol reagent and quality-checked on an Agilent 2100 Bioanalyzer. At the junction V is shortened by 5 bases and J by 0 bases; bases outside the gene matches: 7. The CDR3 runs 15 amino acids, cysteine and phenylalanine included. Only the CDR3 portion is preserved as DNA: 45 bases, with reading frame beginning at the first base. The germline V gene yields MDHEN for CDR1 and SYDVKM for CDR2.

Worth noting for this clonotype: The specificity of this receptor is unknown. No much larger clone is present one base from it, and per-base qualities are unavailable.

The research as a whole found: The 13-signature model separated ophthalmopathy from stable hyperthyroidism with roughly 90% sensitivity and around 84% specificity in cross-validation, and 80%/75% in the test set. Most expanded thyroid clonotypes with frequency above 0.001 were also detected in blood, suggesting blood repertoires may reflect the thyroid immune response. In validation, the model predicted ophthalmopathy progression with 55% to 71% sensitivity and 72.22% specificity; roughly 12 predicted patients were CT-confirmed with GO in a median of approximately 6.2 months. Sample size was not predetermined statistically, and investigators were not blinded to group allocation.

For repertoire sequencing, the TCR beta CDR3 regions were amplified from RNA transcripts. HTBI primers and the Qiagen OneStep RT-PCR kit were used in a first-round RT-PCR, which was followed by a second-round multiplex PCR, size selection and purification. Libraries were sequenced on an Illumina HiSeq2000 using paired-end 100 bp reads. As for the original processing: SOAPnuke was used to process the reads, removing any read that contained adapters or uncalled bases, had a mean Phred below 15, or lacked an exact match to the constant primer or identifier. COPE v1.2.5 was used to merge high-quality paired reads. Unique nucleotide sequences were defined as clonotypes and aligned to IMGT TRB V, D and J references using MiTCR v1.1. Only V-J combinations with frequency above 0.0001 were analysed, covering about 99% of repertoires. A TCR clonal expansion and chaos score per V-J combination was defined as the ratio of F50 clonal expansion to chaos observed in the TCRdist matrix. Welch's t-statistics and random forest were used to reduce features to approximately 13 V-J combinations, which were fed into a naive Bayes classifier. The similarity between thyroid and blood repertoires was quantified using the Morisita-Horn index. In-frame beta chains were kept once TCRdb had trimmed the public reads at Q25 with fastp and called clones with MiXCR. Each record represents a unique CDR3 protein, reported with the most common genes and DNA among its rows. The V and J calls were not made by the authors but by TCRdb's processing. The sample profile shows about 370,000 distinct CDR3 sequences; roughly 15% of them were found once. Jointly, the top ten make up around 2.4% of the sample.

The material sequenced was peripheral blood. The chain is made from TRBV28 and TRBJ2-7; 7 bases in between match TRBD1. This TCR derives from an adult woman with stable Graves' hyperthyroidism. The sequenced DNA: TGTGCCAGCAGTGGGCCGGGACAGAGCTCCTACGAGCAGTACTTC. It translates to CASSGPGQSSYEQYF.